The 2 T cell receptor beta chains below were found in one sample sequenced in a study of blood T cell repertoires in COVID-19. The protocol was immunoSEQ multiplex PCR, while the TCRdb copy is restricted to in-frame clones and leaves out a portion. The sample holds approximately 320,000 clones, around 90% seen once. Sequences were obtained from PBMCs or T cells enriched from blood (not recorded which). The receptors originated from a man between 60 and 75 years old who had recovered from COVID-19.

The rearrangement uses TRBV28 and TRBJ1-2; possibly TRBD1 for D (6 bases). This CDR3 contains 12 residues. Trimming took 8 bases from V and 1 from J, leaving 8 bases between them. Germline-derived CDR1 and CDR2 are MDHEN and SYDVKM. CDR3 region: CASGGRNYGYTF. The CDR3 coding sequence is TGTGCCAGCGGGGGCCGTAACTATGGCTACACCTTC.

The chain has TRBV19 and TRBJ2-1; D is unclear. CDR1 and CDR2 from the germline V gene are LNHDA and SQIVND (reference sequence). The CDR3 extends over 15 amino acids. The V gene lost 7 bases and the J gene lost 4 bases, with 17 bases spanning the gap. The CDR3, as DNA: TGTGCCAGTACTGACTCGGCGGCTACTTACAATGAGCAGTTCTTC. Residues: CASTDSAATYNEQFF.